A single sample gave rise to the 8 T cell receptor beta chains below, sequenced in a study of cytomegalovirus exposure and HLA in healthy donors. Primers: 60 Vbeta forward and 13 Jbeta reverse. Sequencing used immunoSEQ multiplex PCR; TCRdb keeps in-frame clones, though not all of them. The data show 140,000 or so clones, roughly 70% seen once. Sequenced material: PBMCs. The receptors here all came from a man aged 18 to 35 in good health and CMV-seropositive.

CDR3 amino acids: CASSRQGASVTDTQYF. CDR3 in DNA: TGCGCCAGCAGCCGACAGGGGGCTTCCGTCACAGATACGCAGTATTTT. The rearrangement joins TRBV4-1 to TRBJ2-3; 10 nucleotides match TRBD1. The CDR3 is 16 residues long. V was clipped by 4 bases and J by 2 bases; unmatched bases: 6. Germline CDR1 is MGHRA and CDR2 is YSYEKL.

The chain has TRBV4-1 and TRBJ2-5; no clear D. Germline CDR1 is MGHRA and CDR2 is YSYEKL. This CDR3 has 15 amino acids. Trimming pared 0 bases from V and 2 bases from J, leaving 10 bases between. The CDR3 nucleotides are TGCGCCAGCAGCCAAGATTTAACAGTACAAGAGACCCAGTACTTC. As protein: CASSQDLTVQETQYF.

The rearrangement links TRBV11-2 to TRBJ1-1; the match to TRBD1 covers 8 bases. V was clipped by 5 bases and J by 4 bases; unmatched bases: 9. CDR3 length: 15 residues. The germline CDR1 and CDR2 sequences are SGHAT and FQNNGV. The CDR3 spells CASSQNPGGGTEAFF. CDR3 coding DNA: TGTGCCAGCAGCCAAAATCCAGGGGGCGGCACTGAAGCTTTCTTT.

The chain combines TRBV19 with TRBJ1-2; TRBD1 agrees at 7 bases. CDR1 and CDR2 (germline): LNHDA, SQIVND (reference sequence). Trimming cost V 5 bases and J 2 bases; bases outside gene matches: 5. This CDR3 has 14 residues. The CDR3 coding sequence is TGTGCCAGTAGTCGGGACAGACGAAACTATGGCTACACCTTC. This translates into CASSRDRRNYGYTF.

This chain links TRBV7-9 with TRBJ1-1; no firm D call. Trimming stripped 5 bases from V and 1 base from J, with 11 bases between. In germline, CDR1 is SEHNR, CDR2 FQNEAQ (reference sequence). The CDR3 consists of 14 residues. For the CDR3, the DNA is TGTGCCAGCAGCCCCTGGACTGGGAACACTGAAGCTTTCTTT. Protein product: CASSPWTGNTEAFF. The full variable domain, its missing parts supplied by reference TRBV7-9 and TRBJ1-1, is DTGVSQNPRHKITKRGQNVTFRCDPISEHNRLYWYRQTLGQGPEFLTYFQNEAQLEKSRLLSDRFSAERPKGSFSTLEIQRTEQGDSAMYLCASSPWTGNTEAFFGQGTRLTVV.

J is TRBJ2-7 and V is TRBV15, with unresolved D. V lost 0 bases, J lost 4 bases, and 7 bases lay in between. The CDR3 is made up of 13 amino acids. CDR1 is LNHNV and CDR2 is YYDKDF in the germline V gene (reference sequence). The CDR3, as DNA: TGTGCCACCAGCAGAGATCGACAATACGAGCAGTACTTC. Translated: CATSRDRQYEQYF.

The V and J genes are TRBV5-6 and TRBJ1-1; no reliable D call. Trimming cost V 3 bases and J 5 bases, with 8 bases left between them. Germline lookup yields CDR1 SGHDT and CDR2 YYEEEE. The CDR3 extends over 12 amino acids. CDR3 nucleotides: TGTGCCAGCAGCTGGCGGGAGACTGAAGCTTTCTTT. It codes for CASSWRETEAFF.

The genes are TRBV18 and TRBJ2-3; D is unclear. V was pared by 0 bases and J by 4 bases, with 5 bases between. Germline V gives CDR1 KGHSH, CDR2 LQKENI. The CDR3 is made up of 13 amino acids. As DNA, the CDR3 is TGTGCCAGCTCACCACCGTCATCAGATACGCAGTATTTT. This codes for CASSPPSSDTQYF.